The clone carrying this T cell receptor (beta chain) appeared many times. What it binds is unknown. The CDR3 contains 12 residues. CDR1 is LGHDT, CDR2 YNNKEL, per germline (reference sequence). Trimming pared 1 base from V and 6 bases from J, leaving 6 bases between. Unsorted libraries came from 2 million PBMCs stored at -80 °C. This sample was taken from a study of neurological immune-mediated disorders. Study results and caveats: One related-CDR3 cluster, which may be a signature, held the repertoires of 18 of 34 multiple sclerosis patients after phylogenetic grouping.

As for the cDNA, it was generated by 5'RACE with 10-nucleotide random UMIs. Each CDR3 protein gets one entry after TCRdb re-called the 5' RACE reads with MiXCR. The sample lists about 53,000 distinct CDR3 sequences, under 4.5% occurring once. The sequenced sample was PBMCs. This chain links TRBV3-1 with TRBJ1-2; no firm D call. The origin of this receptor is a woman aged 30 to 39 with multiple sclerosis. The CDR3 region is CASSQVGHGYTF. CDR3 nucleotide sequence: TGTGCCAGCAGCCAAGTTGGTCATGGCTACACCTTC.